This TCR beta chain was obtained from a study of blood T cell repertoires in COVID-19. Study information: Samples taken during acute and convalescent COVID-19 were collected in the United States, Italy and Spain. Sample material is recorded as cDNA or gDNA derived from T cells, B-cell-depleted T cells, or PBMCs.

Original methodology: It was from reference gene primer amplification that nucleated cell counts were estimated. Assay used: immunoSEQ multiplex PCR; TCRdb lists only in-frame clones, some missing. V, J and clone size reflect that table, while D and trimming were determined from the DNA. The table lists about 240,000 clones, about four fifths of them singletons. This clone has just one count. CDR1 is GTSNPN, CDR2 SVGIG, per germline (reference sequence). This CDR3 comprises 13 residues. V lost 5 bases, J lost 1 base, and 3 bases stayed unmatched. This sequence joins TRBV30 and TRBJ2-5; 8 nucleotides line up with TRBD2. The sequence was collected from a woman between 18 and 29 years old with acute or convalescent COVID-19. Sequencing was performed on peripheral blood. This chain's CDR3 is CAWQREPQETQYF. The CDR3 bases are TGTGCCTGGCAGCGGGAGCCCCAAGAGACCCAGTACTTC.